A single sample is the source of the 27 T cell receptor beta chains below, sequenced in a study of blood T cells in healthy people across ages. The second PCR ran roughly 6 to 11 cycles with a sample-barcoded 5' primer and J-beta primers. Via MiXCR, TCRdb re-called the 5' RACE reads, giving one row per CDR3 protein. This table holds about 1.8 million distinct CDR3 sequences, less than 50% found once. Sequenced material: blood. The receptors were sampled from a woman between 40 and 50 years old in good health.

There are a few counts of this clonotype. This rearrangement joins TRBV4-3 to TRBJ1-2; D perhaps matches TRBD1 (6 bases). CDR3 length: 14 residues. Germline CDR1 and CDR2: LGHNA and YSLEER. With 2 bases removed from V and 7 bases from J, the gap between germline ends came to 14 bases. CDR3 sequence (DNA): TGCGCCAGCAGCCAATATCCGGGGGGCTCTGGCTACACCTTC. It translates to CASSQYPGGSGYTF.

This clonotype has only a few counts. The chain carries TRBV2 and TRBJ2-5; no clear D gene. The CDR3 is made up of 14 amino acids. Germline V gives CDR1 SNHLY, CDR2 FYNNEI. V gave up 3 bases and J gave up 9 bases, with 17 bases separating them. The chain's CDR3 is CASSEARLSGSQYF. The CDR3 nucleotides are TGTGCCAGCAGTGAGGCTAGGCTTTCCGGGTCCCAGTACTTC.

The gene calls are TRBV28 and TRBJ2-5, with 16 bases that match TRBD2. V lost 6 bases, J lost 12 bases, and 10 bases stayed unmatched. Germline lookup yields CDR1 MDHEN and CDR2 SYDVKM. The CDR3 runs 15 residues. In DNA, the CDR3 is TGTGCCAGCAGCAACCCGGGACTAGCGGGGGGGGATAAGTACTTC. It codes for CASSNPGLAGGDKYF. The full variable domain, its missing parts supplied by reference TRBV28 and TRBJ2-5, is DVKVTQSSRYLVKRTGEKVFLECVQDMDHENMFWYRQDPGLGLRLIYFSYDVKMKEKGDIPEGYSVSREKKERFSLILESASTNQTSMYLCASSNPGLAGGDKYFGPGTRLLVL.

This clonotype was detected only a few times. The genes are TRBV2 and TRBJ2-5, with 8 bases that match TRBD1. Unmatched junction bases numbered 10, after V lost 7 bases and J lost 0 bases. Per the germline V gene, CDR1 is SNHLY and CDR2 is FYNNEI. This CDR3 has 16 residues. In nucleotides, the CDR3 is TGTGCCAGCAAATTTCCCCGGGACAGGTACCAAGAGACCCAGTACTTC. Translated, it gives CASKFPRDRYQETQYF.

The rearrangement joins TRBV7-6 to TRBJ2-3; 9 nucleotides line up with TRBD1. The CDR3 has 16 amino acids. Germline CDR1 and CDR2: SGHVS and FNYEAQ. V lost 5 bases to trimming and J lost 2 bases; unmatched junction nucleotides: 8. The CDR3 loop is CASSPWTGEYTDTQYF. CDR3 DNA: TGTGCCAGCAGCCCATGGACAGGGGAGTACACAGATACGCAGTATTTT.

This clonotype came up a few times. CDR3 coding DNA: TGTGCCAGCAACCCTGACGGCAGCACCTACGAGCAGTACTTC. The encoded protein is CASNPDGSTYEQYF. This sequence joins TRBV11-2 and TRBJ2-7; D remains ambiguous. V was cut by 7 bases and J by 2 bases, with 15 bases left in between. The CDR3 extends over 14 amino acids. Germline CDR1 and CDR2: SGHAT and FQNNGV.

This chain joins TRBV4-3 and TRBJ2-1; the D call may be TRBD1 or TRBD2 (5 bases each). The V gene's germline CDR1 is LGHNA and CDR2 YSLEER. The CDR3 spans 17 residues. V was pared by 0 bases and J by 6 bases, with 18 bases between. CDR3 in DNA: TGCGCCAGCAGCCAAGATCATCCGGGACGGAGAGGCAATGAGCAGTTCTTC. This codes for CASSQDHPGRRGNEQFF.

The chain combines TRBV18 with TRBJ2-7, with 7 bases that match TRBD2. The J call may not be correct, given that the DNA end is closer to TRBJ2-5. Looked up from germline, CDR1 is KGHSH and CDR2 is LQKENI. This CDR3 is built from 15 residues. This CDR3 reads CASSRTRAGRETQYF. The CDR3 coding sequence is TGTGCCAGCTCACGGACTAGAGCGGGGAGAGAGACCCAGTACTTC.

In nucleotides, the CDR3 is TGCGCCAGCAGCCAAATGAGCGGGGGAGTCAATGAGCAGTTCTTC. The encoded protein is CASSQMSGGVNEQFF. The chain recombines TRBV4-3 with TRBJ2-1, with 8 bases identical to TRBD2. The germline V gene has CDR1 LGHNA and CDR2 YSLEER. Germline trimming cut 2 bases from V and 6 bases from J; bases unmatched to any gene: 6. The CDR3 spans 15 residues.

The chain is built from TRBV7-9 and TRBJ1-1; D is uncertain. Trimming shortened V by 5 bases and J by 12 bases, and 16 bases separated the two germline ends. The CDR3 totals 12 residues. CDR1 and CDR2 from the germline V gene are SEHNR and FQNEAQ (reference sequence). This chain's CDR3 is CASSNIFGKTFF. In nucleotides, the CDR3 is TGTGCCAGCAGCAACATCTTTGGGAAGACTTTCTTT.

This sequence joins TRBV6-5 and TRBJ1-2, with D possibly matching TRBD1 (5 bases). The CDR3 is 14 amino acids. CDR1 is MNHEY, CDR2 SVGAGI, per germline. The V gene lost 5 bases and the J gene lost 8 bases, with 18 bases spanning the gap. CDR3 sequence: CASSPTEGRKGYTF. DNA for the CDR3: TGTGCCAGCAGTCCCACGGAGGGGAGGAAGGGCTACACCTTC.

The J gene is TRBJ1-2, the V gene TRBV20-1; D possibly corresponds to TRBD1 (6 bases). The length of the CDR3 is 15 residues. Trimming pared 3 bases from V and 6 bases from J, leaving 20 bases between. Germline V gene sequence: CDR1 DFQATT, CDR2 SNEGSKA (reference sequence). CDR3 loop: CSARVQGEGRDGYTF. The DNA of the CDR3 is TGCAGTGCTAGGGTACAGGGCGAGGGCCGGGATGGCTACACCTTC.

The V call is TRBV7-6, the J call TRBJ1-1, with 10 positions matching TRBD1. The CDR3 spans 15 residues. The J segment lost 4 bases and the V segment lost 7 bases, leaving 9 bases of the junction unmatched. Germline CDR1 and CDR2: SGHVS and FNYEAQ. The CDR3 protein is CASTGVGTGVTEAFF. The CDR3 DNA is TGTGCCAGCACTGGGGTCGGGACAGGGGTCACTGAAGCTTTCTTT. The full variable domain, its missing parts supplied by reference TRBV7-6 and TRBJ1-1, is GAGVSQSPRYKVTKRGQDVALRCDPISGHVSLYWYRQALGQGPEFLTYFNYEAQQDKSGLPNDRFSAERPEGSISTLTIQRTEQRDSAMYRCASTGVGTGVTEAFFGQGTRLTVV.

The V and J genes are TRBV7-2 and TRBJ2-1; D not certain. V shed 2 bases and J shed 4 bases, with 12 bases lying between them. Germline CDR1 is SGHTA and CDR2 is FQGNSA. CDR3 length equals 15 residues. The CDR3 spells CASSLRSSLYNEQFF. CDR3 bases: TGTGCCAGCAGCTTACGGTCCAGCCTTTACAATGAGCAGTTCTTC.

The V gene is TRBV3-1, the J gene TRBJ1-6; D is perhaps TRBD1 (5 bases). This CDR3 comprises 13 residues. V lost 4 bases, J lost 14 bases, and 15 bases lay in between. Looked up from germline, CDR1 is LGHDT and CDR2 is YNNKEL (reference sequence). The CDR3 reads CASSPPRGSALHF. The CDR3 DNA reads TGTGCCAGCAGCCCTCCGAGGGGATCGGCCCTCCACTTT. The variable domain in full, with the rest retrieved from reference TRBV3-1 and TRBJ1-6, is DTAVSQTPKYLVTQMGNDKSIKCEQNLGHDTMYWYKQDSKKFLKIMFSYNNKELIINETVPNRFSPKSPDKAHLNLHINSLELGDSAVYFCASSPPRGSALHFGNGTRLTVT.

This chain uses TRBV25-1 with TRBJ2-5; no reliable D call. The V gene's germline CDR1 is MGHDK and CDR2 SYGVNS. The CDR3 covers 15 residues. The V and J ends lost 2 bases and 1 base respectively, with 11 bases between them. CDR3 nucleotide sequence: TGTGCCAGCAGTGAAGGGCTTATACTCCAAGAGACCCAGTACTTC. As protein: CASSEGLILQETQYF.

The V call is TRBV27, the J call TRBJ2-2, with TRBD1 as a possible D gene (6 bases). The germline V gene encodes CDR1 MNHEY and CDR2 SMNVEV (reference sequence). The CDR3 runs 15 residues. V was cut by 3 bases and J by 6 bases, with 14 bases left in between. The CDR3 region is CASSLGRGPPGELFF. The CDR3, as DNA: TGTGCCAGCAGTTTGGGCAGGGGTCCGCCCGGGGAGCTGTTTTTT.

The chain combines TRBV27 with TRBJ1-4, with a weak D call TRBD1 (5 bases). The CDR3 is made up of 14 amino acids. Trimming left V 3 bases short and J 7 bases short, with 12 bases between. Germline CDR1 reads MNHEY; CDR2 reads SMNVEV (reference sequence). The CDR3 nucleotides read TGTGCCAGCAGTTTTGGTCCTGGGGGTGAAAAACTGTTTTTT. It yields the protein CASSFGPGGEKLFF.

The chain couples TRBV27 to TRBJ2-3; D may match TRBD1 or TRBD2 (6 bases each). V shed 7 bases and J shed 5 bases, with 25 bases lying between them. The V gene's germline CDR1 is MNHEY and CDR2 SMNVEV (reference sequence). The CDR3 is made up of 17 amino acids. The CDR3 region has the DNA TGTGCCAGCACCGACGAATGGGGGGCGGTCGGCATAGATACGCAGTATTTT. Translated: CASTDEWGAVGIDTQYF.

V usage is TRBV7-2 and J usage is TRBJ2-5, with TRBD2 identical over 9 bases. Germline CDR1 and CDR2: SGHTA and FQGNSA. The CDR3 runs to 15 residues. The V segment lost 8 bases and the J segment 5 bases; nucleotides outside the gene matches: 12. The CDR3 DNA reads as TGTGCCAGCTCATTCCAGGCGGGGGGGACGGAGACCCAGTACTTC. Translating gives CASSFQAGGTETQYF.

In its sample, this clonotype was seen a few times. V gene TRBV7-9 combines with J gene TRBJ2-5; D possibly corresponds to TRBD2 (5 bases). The V end lost 7 bases, the J end lost 1 base, and 13 bases lay between the germline ends. Germline CDR1 is SEHNR and CDR2 is FQNEAQ (reference sequence). CDR3 length equals 14 residues. Written as DNA, the CDR3 is TGTGCCAGCAACCCAGAGGACTTCCAAGAGACCCAGTACTTC. This codes for CASNPEDFQETQYF. The full variable domain, in which reference TRBV7-9 and TRBJ2-5 provide the parts outside the CDR3, is DTGVSQNPRHKITKRGQNVTFRCDPISEHNRLYWYRQTLGQGPEFLTYFQNEAQLEKSRLLSDRFSAERPKGSFSTLEIQRTEQGDSAMYLCASNPEDFQETQYFGPGTRLLVL.

The chain employs TRBV7-3 and TRBJ2-1; 7 positions match TRBD1. The CDR3 spans 16 residues. The J segment lost 7 bases and the V segment lost 5 bases, leaving 14 bases of the junction unmatched. CDR1 SGHTA and CDR2 FQGTGA come from the germline V gene. Written as DNA, the CDR3 is TGTGCCAGCAGCCACAGGGGTGCGCCGACGGGAAATGAGCAGTTCTTC. This gives the protein CASSHRGAPTGNEQFF.

This clonotype has only a few counts. J is TRBJ2-7 and V is TRBV2; D is uncertain. V lost 1 base and J lost 0, with 16 bases in between. The CDR3 contains 17 residues. Germline V gives CDR1 SNHLY, CDR2 FYNNEI. The CDR3 DNA is TGTGCCAGCAGTGAAGGACGCGGACGGAAGGTCTCCTACGAGCAGTACTTC. This encodes CASSEGRGRKVSYEQYF.

This clonotype occurred a few times. The gene calls are TRBV20-1 and TRBJ1-2, with 10 nucleotides matching TRBD1. CDR1 is DFQATT, CDR2 SNEGSKA, per germline (reference sequence). V lost 6 bases, J lost 4 bases, and 5 bases stayed unmatched. The CDR3 covers 13 residues. CDR3 coding DNA: TGCAGTGCCGGGACAGGGGCACCCTATGGCTACACCTTC. Its translation is CSAGTGAPYGYTF.

In this sample, this clonotype turned up a few times. The V call is TRBV4-2, the J call TRBJ2-3, with D possibly called TRBD1 or TRBD2 (7 bases each). The germline gives CDR1 LGHNA, CDR2 YNFKEQ. The V gene lost 0 bases and the J gene lost 4 bases, with 26 bases spanning the gap. The CDR3 spans 20 residues. The chain's CDR3 is CASSQDRGGLTQVAADTQYF. CDR3 nucleotide sequence: TGTGCCAGCAGCCAAGACAGGGGGGGACTAACACAGGTCGCGGCAGATACGCAGTATTTT.

The sample holds a few counts of this clonotype. The V gene is TRBV20-1, the J gene TRBJ2-1; tentative D call: TRBD2 (6 bases). Looked up from germline, CDR1 is DFQATT and CDR2 is SNEGSKA (reference sequence). This CDR3 spans 12 amino acids. The V gene lost 7 bases and the J gene lost 7 bases, with 14 bases spanning the gap. The CDR3 is CSVLPGVNEQFF. DNA of the CDR3: TGCAGTGTTTTACCGGGGGTTAATGAGCAGTTCTTC.

A single count supports this clonotype. The V call is TRBV28, the J call TRBJ2-2; TRBD2 matches 11 bases. CDR1 and CDR2 (germline): MDHEN, SYDVKM. CDR3 length: 17 amino acids. The V gene end was trimmed by 6 bases and the J gene end by 4 bases; junction bases not matched to a gene: 10. The CDR3 here is CASRRTSGGVVTGELFF. Written as DNA, the CDR3 is TGTGCCAGCAGGCGCACTAGCGGGGGCGTCGTCACCGGGGAGCTGTTTTTT.